This is a list of T cell receptor beta chains from one sample in a study of blood T cell repertoires in COVID-19. Produced via immunoSEQ multiplex PCR; TCRdb's table is partial and in-frame only. Of 65,000 to 95,000 clones listed, 65% to 90% are singletons. The specimen sequenced was peripheral blood. The receptor source for this set is a woman in her 50s with acute or convalescent COVID-19. CDR3s include the opening cysteine and the closing phenylalanine or tryptophan. D genes are given only for firm matches. Clone size is given for some rows only: seen once, a few or many times, or a class if the clone is expanded.

TRBV19	TRBJ2-1	.	.	CASSEDRAPYNEQFF	TGTGCCAGTAGCGAGGACAGAGCCCCCTACAATGAGCAGTTCTTC
TRBV12-3/TRBV12-4	TRBJ2-7	.	.	CASSRSSYEQYF	TGTGCCAGCAGCCGGAGCTCCTACGAGCAGTACTTC
TRBV15	TRBJ2-5	TRBD1	.	CATSRRDSPQETQYF	TGTGCCACCAGCAGGAGGGACAGCCCCCAAGAGACCCAGTACTTC
TRBV7-2	TRBJ2-2	.	.	CASSFRTFAGELFF	TGTGCCAGCAGCTTTCGGACATTTGCCGGGGAGCTGTTTTTT
TRBV5-1	TRBJ2-5	.	.	CASSSYRQRGETQYF	TGCGCCAGCAGCTCCTACCGACAGAGGGGGGAGACCCAGTACTTC
TRBV15	TRBJ2-3	.	once	CATSGARGEDTQYF	TGTGCCACCAGCGGGGCCCGCGGAGAAGATACGCAGTATTTT
TRBV6-5	TRBJ2-1	.	.	CASSLGHPSYNEQFF	TGTGCCAGCAGCCTCGGACACCCCTCCTACAATGAGCAGTTCTTC
TRBV6-5	TRBJ2-7	.	.	CASSGDRGEQYF	TGTGCCAGCAGCGGCGATAGGGGCGAGCAGTACTTC
TRBV7-9	TRBJ1-1	.	.	CASSWDSSNTEAFF	TGTGCCAGCAGCTGGGACTCGAGTAACACTGAAGCTTTCTTT
TRBV5-1	TRBJ2-7	TRBD1	.	CASSPTVTGLGSSSYEQYF	TGCGCCAGCAGCCCAACCGTGACAGGGTTAGGTTCGAGCTCCTACGAGCAGTACTTC
TRBV15	TRBJ2-1	TRBD2	once	CATSRDQGTGTSGNEQFF	TGTGCCACCAGCAGAGATCAGGGAACCGGGACTAGCGGCAATGAGCAGTTCTTC
TRBV7-7	TRBJ2-1	.	.	CASSLTTVANEQFF	TGTGCCAGCAGTCTAACCACAGTGGCCAATGAGCAGTTCTTC
TRBV16	TRBJ2-7	.	.	CASSQRELLDEQYF	TGTGCCAGCAGCCAGAGGGAGCTACTGGATGAGCAGTACTTC
TRBV10-3	TRBJ2-4	.	.	CAISESTGLAKNIQYF	TGTGCCATCAGTGAGTCGACAGGTCTAGCCAAAAACATTCAGTACTTC
TRBV7-9	TRBJ1-5	.	.	CASSHWEGEGNQPQHF	TGTGCCAGCAGCCACTGGGAGGGTGAAGGCAATCAGCCCCAGCATTTT
TRBV19	TRBJ1-2	.	few	CASSINWGSNGYTF	TGTGCCAGTAGTATCAACTGGGGCAGCAATGGCTACACCTTC
TRBV4-1	TRBJ1-2	.	.	CASSQEWTRSIGYTF	TGCGCCAGCAGCCAAGAGTGGACACGGTCGATTGGCTACACCTTC
TRBV19	TRBJ1-2	TRBD1	.	CASTVHLTGNYGYTF	TGTGCCAGTACCGTCCACCTGACAGGGAACTATGGCTACACCTTC
TRBV7-3	TRBJ2-2	.	.	CASSINTGELFF	TGTGCCAGCAGCATAAACACCGGGGAGCTGTTTTTT
TRBV7-2	TRBJ1-2	TRBD1	few	CASSQQGAPTYGYTF	TGTGCCAGCAGCCAACAGGGGGCGCCTACATATGGCTACACCTTC
TRBV10-3	TRBJ1-4	.	.	CAAAQGPNEKLFF	TGTGCCGCCGCACAGGGACCGAATGAAAAACTGTTTTTT
TRBV7-9	TRBJ1-2	TRBD1	.	CASSHRGNYGYTF	TGTGCCAGCAGTCACAGGGGGAACTATGGCTACACCTTC
TRBV10-3	TRBJ2-7	.	.	CAIGGTTPYEQYF	TGTGCCATCGGGGGGACCACCCCCTACGAGCAGTACTTC
TRBV27	TRBJ2-7	TRBD1	.	CASTPVGQGGYEQYF	TGTGCCAGCACGCCTGTTGGACAGGGGGGCTACGAGCAGTACTTC
TRBV10-3	TRBJ2-7	TRBD1	.	CAITSGQLYEQYF	TGTGCCATCACGTCGGGACAGCTCTACGAGCAGTACTTC
TRBV19	TRBJ1-2	.	.	CASSIASDRINYGYTF	TGTGCCAGTAGTATAGCGTCGGACAGAATTAACTATGGCTACACCTTC
TRBV7-9	TRBJ1-2	.	.	CASSLASGNYGYTF	TGTGCCAGCAGCTTAGCCTCGGGGAACTATGGCTACACCTTC
TRBV6-5	TRBJ2-1	.	.	CASSIAVYNEQFF	TGTGCCAGCAGTATAGCGGTATACAATGAGCAGTTCTTC
TRBV2	TRBJ1-2	.	.	CASSEADISNYGYTF	TGTGCCAGCAGTGAAGCGGACATCTCTAACTATGGCTACACCTTC
TRBV12-3/TRBV12-4	TRBJ2-3	.	.	CASRRTPTDTQYF	TGTGCCAGCAGAAGGACACCCACAGATACGCAGTATTTT
TRBV28	TRBJ2-1	TRBD2	.	CASRLAGSYNEQFF	TGTGCCAGCAGGCTAGCGGGGTCCTACAATGAGCAGTTCTTC
TRBV4-3	TRBJ1-6	.	.	CASSQDWSMDSPLHF	TGCGCCAGCAGCCAAGATTGGAGTATGGATTCACCCCTCCACTTT
TRBV11-2	TRBJ2-7	.	.	CASSLRRRPYEQYF	TGTGCCAGCAGCTTGAGGCGGAGACCCTACGAGCAGTACTTC
TRBV6-2/TRBV6-3	TRBJ2-7	TRBD2	few	CASSYPAGGIVTYEQYF	TGTGCCAGCAGTTACCCCGCGGGAGGAATCGTAACCTACGAGCAGTACTTC
TRBV24-1	TRBJ2-2	.	few	CATSDPTLRGTGELFF	TGTGCCACCAGTGACCCGACCTTAAGGGGCACCGGGGAGCTGTTTTTT
TRBV28	TRBJ1-6	.	.	CASTGSSAHNSPLHF	TGTGCCAGTACCGGGAGTTCGGCCCATAATTCACCCCTCCACTTT
TRBV25-1	TRBJ1-4	.	.	CASSFNEKLFF	TGTGCCAGCAGCTTTAATGAAAAACTGTTTTTT
TRBV28	TRBJ2-7	TRBD1	.	CASSPPGQGVYEQYF	TGTGCCAGCAGTCCGCCGGGACAGGGTGTTTACGAGCAGTACTTC
TRBV12-3/TRBV12-4	TRBJ1-3	.	.	CASSPSGNTIYF	TGTGCCAGCAGCCCGTCTGGAAACACCATATATTTT
TRBV7-2	TRBJ2-1	TRBD2	.	CASSPGLAGGFSPFF	TGTGCCAGCAGCCCAGGACTAGCGGGGGGGTTTTCACCGTTCTTC
TRBV28	TRBJ1-2	.	.	CASRQTLIYGYTF	TGTGCCAGCAGGCAGACACTTATCTATGGCTACACCTTC
TRBV20-1	TRBJ2-3	.	.	CSARRGDTQYF	TGCAGTGCTAGAAGGGGAGATACGCAGTATTTT
TRBV19	TRBJ1-5	TRBD1	.	CASSGGTGGANQPQHF	TGTGCCAGTAGTGGGGGGACAGGGGGCGCCAATCAGCCCCAGCATTTT
TRBV5-6	TRBJ2-5	TRBD2	.	CASSLRTSGYQETQYF	TGTGCCAGCAGCTTAAGGACTAGCGGGTACCAAGAGACCCAGTACTTC
TRBV27	TRBJ2-1	TRBD2	.	CASSFRSSGGVDNEQFF	TGTGCCAGCAGTTTTAGGTCGTCGGGGGGGGTAGACAATGAGCAGTTCTTC
TRBV19	TRBJ1-1	TRBD1	.	CASSIEDRGQNTEAFF	TGTGCCAGTAGTATAGAGGACAGGGGTCAGAACACTGAAGCTTTCTTT